Presented here are 31 T cell receptor beta chains from one specimen sequenced in a study of cytomegalovirus exposure and HLA in healthy donors. Some clones are missing from TCRdb's copy, which holds only in-frame ones; the method was immunoSEQ multiplex PCR. The sample shows tens of thousands of clones, 90% to 95% of them seen only once. The material sequenced was PBMCs. The source of these receptors is a man aged 18 to 30 in good health and CMV-seronegative.

The CDR3 here is CAWSVSSGGNEQFF. In DNA, the CDR3 is TGTGCCTGGAGTGTATCTAGCGGGGGCAATGAGCAGTTCTTC. The gene calls are TRBV30 and TRBJ2-1; TRBD2 matches at 10 bases. There are 14 residues in the CDR3. J gave up 6 bases and V 0 bases, and 2 bases lay outside the gene matches. Germline-derived CDR1 and CDR2 are GTSNPN and SVGIG (reference sequence).

This rearrangement joins TRBV30 to TRBJ2-6, with TRBD1 identical over 9 bases. The CDR3 covers 17 residues. Germline V lookup: CDR1 GTSNPN, CDR2 SVGIG (reference sequence). With V trimmed by 1 base and J by 2 bases, 6 bases remained unmatched. The CDR3 loop is CAWSARDRVAGANVLTF. The CDR3 DNA is TGTGCCTGGAGTGCCCGGGACAGGGTGGCTGGGGCCAACGTCCTGACTTTC. Supplemented by reference TRBV30 and TRBJ2-6, the full variable domain reads SQTIHQWPATLVQPVGSPLSLECTVEGTSNPNLYWYRQAAGRGLQLLFYSVGIGQISSEVPQNLSASRPQDRQFILSSKKLLLSDSGFYLCAWSARDRVAGANVLTFGAGSRLTVL.

The chain has TRBV30 and TRBJ1-2; D is unclear. V was trimmed by 0 bases and J by 7 bases, leaving 18 bases between them. The CDR3 is 15 amino acids. Germline V gene lookup returns CDR1 GTSNPN and CDR2 SVGIG (reference sequence). Here the CDR3 DNA reads TGTGCCTGGAGTGTACAAGGGAGGAGGGTTCCTGGCTACACCTTC. Its protein is CAWSVQGRRVPGYTF.

The chain is built from TRBV29-1 and TRBJ1-5; D is perhaps TRBD1 (5 bases). Trimming left V 2 bases short and J 6 bases short, with 11 bases between. The CDR3 is 13 residues long. Germline V CDR1 and CDR2: SQVTM, ANQGSEA. CDR3 in DNA: TGCAGCGTTGAAAAAGATAGGGGTCAGCCCCAGCATTTT. Amino acids: CSVEKDRGQPQHF.

This chain uses TRBV6-5 with TRBJ2-7; D not resolved. Germline V lookup: CDR1 MNHEY, CDR2 SVGAGI. This CDR3 spans 14 amino acids. V gave up 0 bases and J gave up 3 bases, with 9 bases separating them. The CDR3 sequence: CASSYSGSYYEQYF. The CDR3 nucleotides read TGTGCCAGCAGTTACTCTGGTAGTTACTACGAGCAGTACTTC.

The V call is TRBV9, the J call TRBJ1-1; D is perhaps TRBD1 (5 bases). In germline, CDR1 is SGDLS, CDR2 YYNGEE. The CDR3 consists of 20 residues. Deletions cut 0 bases from V and 1 base from J, with 25 bases between. The CDR3 DNA reads TGTGCCAGCAGCGTAGTGAGGGAGGGGTTCACCACCGATGAGAACACTGAAGCTTTCTTT. Translated: CASSVVREGFTTDENTEAFF.

DNA for the CDR3: TGTGCCAGCAGCCCGAGGGGGACTGGGGCCAACGTCCTGACTTTC. Translation gives CASSPRGTGANVLTF. The rearrangement links TRBV5-4 to TRBJ2-6, with D perhaps TRBD1 (6 bases). Germline V gene lookup returns CDR1 SGHNT and CDR2 YYREEE (reference sequence). The V and J ends lost 4 bases and 2 bases respectively, with 10 bases between them. This CDR3 region has 15 residues.

This clone was detected only once. The chain combines TRBV30 with TRBJ2-2; TRBD1 agrees at 7 bases. Germline assignment: CDR1 GTSNPN and CDR2 SVGIG (reference sequence). This CDR3 spans 17 amino acids. After removal of 1 base from V and 1 base from J, the junction contained 9 bases not matched to a gene. CDR3 region: CAWSGGTGQKNTGELFF. The CDR3 coding sequence is TGTGCCTGGAGTGGAGGGACGGGACAGAAGAACACCGGGGAGCTGTTTTTT. Complete variable domain (other parts from reference TRBV30 and TRBJ2-2): SQTIHQWPATLVQPVGSPLSLECTVEGTSNPNLYWYRQAAGRGLQLLFYSVGIGQISSEVPQNLSASRPQDRQFILSSKKLLLSDSGFYLCAWSGGTGQKNTGELFFGEGSRLTVL.

The chain couples TRBV10-3 to TRBJ2-7; the match to TRBD2 covers 7 bases. With 10 bases clipped from V and 3 bases from J, the junction kept 12 bases outside the gene matches. CDR3 length equals 14 residues. CDR1 ENHRY and CDR2 SYGVKD come from the germline V gene. The CDR3 DNA sequence: TGTGCCACCCGCTCGGGGGGAAGCCTCTACGAGCAGTACTTC. It encodes CATRSGGSLYEQYF.

V usage is TRBV7-9 and J usage is TRBJ2-7, with 8 bases identical to TRBD2. Germline loops: CDR1 SEHNR, CDR2 FQNEAQ (reference sequence). J was trimmed by 5 bases and V by 3 bases; bases with no gene match: 3. The CDR3 has 13 amino acids. The CDR3 sequence is CASSFVAGHEQYF. Here the CDR3 DNA reads TGTGCCAGCAGCTTTGTAGCGGGACACGAGCAGTACTTC.

CDR3 protein: CASSVGRPPTEAFF. Here the CDR3 DNA reads TGTGCCAGTAGTGTTGGGAGGCCCCCAACTGAAGCTTTCTTT. This sequence joins TRBV19 and TRBJ1-1; no definite D call. V shed 5 bases and J shed 5 bases, with 15 bases lying between them. Germline V gives CDR1 LNHDA, CDR2 SQIVND (reference sequence). There are 14 residues in the CDR3.

The V and J genes are TRBV19 and TRBJ1-1; perhaps TRBD1 as D (5 bases). The CDR3 sequence is 16 residues long. Germline-derived CDR1 and CDR2 are LNHDA and SQIVND (reference sequence). Between the trimmed V and J ends, which lost 9 bases and 3 bases, there was a span of 23 bases. The CDR3 loop reads CARPRTKTGQDTEAFF. The CDR3 nucleotides read TGTGCCAGGCCAAGGACAAAGACGGGTCAGGACACTGAAGCTTTCTTT.

V gene TRBV30 combines with J gene TRBJ1-5; perhaps TRBD1 as D (6 bases). Germline V gene lookup returns CDR1 GTSNPN and CDR2 SVGIG (reference sequence). Between the trimmed V and J ends, which lost 3 bases and 2 bases, there was a span of 17 bases. The CDR3 totals 16 residues. CDR3 protein: CAWSHTGSFGNQPQHF. The CDR3 region has the DNA TGTGCCTGGAGCCATACAGGGAGTTTTGGCAATCAGCCCCAGCATTTT.

V and J are TRBV5-1 and TRBJ2-1; possible D gene TRBD2, 5 bases. V shed 4 bases and J shed 7 bases, with 18 bases lying between them. In germline, CDR1 is SGHRS, CDR2 YFSETQ. This CDR3 is built from 15 residues. The CDR3 DNA follows: TGCGCCAGCAGCCCAAACGCGGTGAGGGTTAATGAGCAGTTCTTC. Translating it yields CASSPNAVRVNEQFF.

The chain has TRBV30 and TRBJ2-7, with TRBD1 identical over 10 bases. The CDR3 is made up of 15 amino acids. V gave up 2 bases and J gave up 1 base; unmatched junction bases: 5. In germline, CDR1 is GTSNPN, CDR2 SVGIG (reference sequence). Here the CDR3 reads CAWSRGQGGSYEQYF. CDR3 bases: TGTGCCTGGAGTAGAGGACAGGGGGGTTCCTACGAGCAGTACTTC.

V gene TRBV6-1 combines with J gene TRBJ2-7; TRBD2 matches 9 bases. The length of the CDR3 is 16 residues. Unmatched junction bases numbered 9, after V lost 4 bases and J lost 2 bases. Germline V gene lookup returns CDR1 MNHNS and CDR2 SASEGT. The CDR3 sequence is CASSGKRLAVAYEQYF. DNA for the CDR3: TGTGCCAGCAGTGGTAAAAGACTAGCGGTTGCCTACGAGCAGTACTTC.

The chain joins TRBV29-1 to TRBJ2-1; D gene ambiguous. This CDR3 has 19 residues. Germline CDR1 SQVTM, CDR2 ANQGSEA. V was clipped by 6 bases and J by 5 bases, with 32 bases between them. Here the CDR3 reads CSVPDRFGGIKLWNNEQFF. Here the CDR3 DNA reads TGCAGCGTCCCCGACCGGTTTGGCGGAATAAAACTTTGGAACAATGAGCAGTTCTTC.

The chain recombines TRBV13 with TRBJ2-4; D may be TRBD1 (5 bases). The length of the CDR3 is 15 residues. Germline CDR1 reads PRHDT; CDR2 reads FYEKMQ (reference sequence). Trimming stripped 3 bases from V and 4 bases from J, with 13 bases between. CDR3 sequence reads: CASSLSRAKKNIQYF. The CDR3 bases are TGTGCCAGCAGCTTGAGCAGGGCGAAAAAAAACATTCAGTACTTC.

The J gene is TRBJ1-4, the V gene TRBV7-9; D ambiguous. Trimming stripped 5 bases from V and 7 bases from J, with 20 bases between. The CDR3 has 16 residues. Germline V lookup: CDR1 SEHNR, CDR2 FQNEAQ (reference sequence). The CDR3 protein is CASSPSLGGSGEKLFF. The CDR3 DNA sequence: TGTGCCAGCAGCCCCTCTTTGGGAGGATCAGGTGAAAAACTGTTTTTT.

The rearrangement joins TRBV30 to TRBJ1-1; no definite D call. This CDR3 is 13 amino acids long. Trimming shortened V by 0 bases and J by 9 bases, and 14 bases separated the two germline ends. Germline V gene lookup returns CDR1 GTSNPN and CDR2 SVGIG (reference sequence). The CDR3 region is CAWSVRSISQAFF. The CDR3 DNA is TGTGCCTGGAGTGTACGGTCCATTTCACAAGCTTTCTTT.

The chain has TRBV30 and TRBJ1-1, with D perhaps TRBD1 (5 bases). The CDR3 sequence is 11 residues long. Germline values: CDR1 GTSNPN, CDR2 SVGIG (reference sequence). The V and J ends lost 6 bases and 1 base respectively, with 6 bases between them. The CDR3 bases are TGTGCCTGCGGACAGAACACTGAAGCTTTCTTT. This gives the protein CACGQNTEAFF.

The chain uses TRBV7-9 and TRBJ2-7; TRBD2 might be the D (6 bases). Germline-derived CDR1 and CDR2 are SEHNR and FQNEAQ (reference sequence). The CDR3 runs 13 residues. V lost 5 bases and J lost 2, with 10 bases in between. The CDR3 DNA follows: TGTGCCAGCAGCCGGGGACTTGCCTACGAGCAGTACTTC. Amino acid sequence: CASSRGLAYEQYF.

This sequence joins TRBV30 and TRBJ1-1, with D maybe TRBD1 (6 bases). Germline V gives CDR1 GTSNPN, CDR2 SVGIG (reference sequence). The CDR3 contains 11 residues. Trimming left V 4 bases short and J 7 bases short, with 10 bases between. The CDR3 here is CAWTKGVEAFF. CDR3 nucleotide sequence: TGTGCCTGGACCAAGGGGGTTGAAGCTTTCTTT. Combining the CDR3 with reference TRBV30 and TRBJ1-1 gives the whole variable domain SQTIHQWPATLVQPVGSPLSLECTVEGTSNPNLYWYRQAAGRGLQLLFYSVGIGQISSEVPQNLSASRPQDRQFILSSKKLLLSDSGFYLCAWTKGVEAFFGQGTRLTVV.

The gene calls are TRBV7-9 and TRBJ1-1; D is ambiguous. The ends were cut back, 0 bases at V and 0 bases at J, with 11 bases in the middle. This CDR3 is 16 amino acids long. Per the germline V gene, CDR1 is SEHNR and CDR2 is FQNEAQ (reference sequence). CDR3 loop: CASSLAGQSLNTEAFF. The CDR3 DNA follows: TGTGCCAGCAGCTTAGCTGGCCAATCGCTGAACACTGAAGCTTTCTTT.

This clone was recorded a few times. The gene calls are TRBV10-1 and TRBJ1-5, with D tentatively TRBD1 (5 bases). V lost 2 bases to trimming and J lost 7 bases, with 12 bases between them. CDR3 length: 14 residues. Germline assignment: CDR1 WNHNN and CDR2 SYGVQD (reference sequence). CDR3 nucleotide sequence: TGCGCCAGCAGTGAGCGGCGGGACGGACAGCCCCAGCATTTT. Its protein product is CASSERRDGQPQHF.

This chain joins TRBV27 and TRBJ2-3; 9 bases match TRBD1. Germline V gives CDR1 MNHEY, CDR2 SMNVEV (reference sequence). V lost 3 bases and J lost 3; bases outside the gene matches: 7. The CDR3 is 16 residues long. The CDR3 region has the DNA TGTGCCAGCAGTTTGGGACAGGGCATTAGGACAGATACGCAGTATTTT. Protein: CASSLGQGIRTDTQYF.

The chain joins TRBV27 to TRBJ2-1; 12 nucleotides align to TRBD2. V trimming: 8 bases; J trimming: 3 bases; junction bases outside the gene matches: 2. This CDR3 region has 14 residues. Germline loops: CDR1 MNHEY, CDR2 SMNVEV (reference sequence). The CDR3 bases are TGTGCCAGCGGACTAGCGGGGTACTACAATGAGCAGTTCTTC. This sequence encodes CASGLAGYYNEQFF.

In DNA form, the CDR3 reads TGTGCCAGCAGATTTAGCGGGACCGACGAGCAGTACTTC. It is translated as CASRFSGTDEQYF. The genes are TRBV6-5 and TRBJ2-7, with 8 bases matching TRBD2. The germline V gene has CDR1 MNHEY and CDR2 SVGAGI. The CDR3 length is 13 residues. V shed 6 bases and J 5 bases; nucleotides not matched to a gene: 6.

The J gene is TRBJ2-3, the V gene TRBV13; D is unresolved. There are 11 residues in the CDR3. Germline CDR1 is PRHDT and CDR2 is FYEKMQ (reference sequence). V gave up 3 bases and J gave up 5 bases, with 3 bases separating them. CDR3 DNA sequence: TGTGCCAGCAGCTTTCTAGATACGCAGTATTTT. Translated, it gives CASSFLDTQYF.

V and J are TRBV5-4 and TRBJ2-4; TRBD1 matches at 7 bases. The germline V gene encodes CDR1 SGHNT and CDR2 YYREEE (reference sequence). V lost 4 bases, J lost 0 bases, and 7 bases stayed unmatched. The CDR3 runs to 16 residues. The CDR3 DNA is TGTGCCAGCAGCGTCCGCTACAGGGGAGCCAAAAACATTCAGTACTTC. Its protein is CASSVRYRGAKNIQYF.

The chain links TRBV10-3 to TRBJ2-7; 11 nucleotides align to TRBD2. V lost 11 bases, J lost 4 bases, and 7 bases stayed unmatched. Per germline, CDR1 ENHRY and CDR2 SYGVKD. The CDR3 loop spans 13 amino acids. CDR3 amino acids: CAGSGGDSYEQYF. The CDR3 DNA reads as TGTGCCGGTAGCGGGGGGGATTCTTACGAGCAGTACTTC.